This T cell receptor beta chain was found in a study of cytomegalovirus exposure and HLA in healthy donors (dated by TCRdb to the late 2010s). About the study as a whole: According to a later analysis, one platform produced both the approximately 110 validation repertoires and the 550 to 800 repertoires of the first cohort. The study aimed to test whether cataloging public T cell receptors could reveal signatures of past pathogen exposure. A separate validation cohort of more than 100 different subjects was used in addition to the roughly 670-subject first cohort. To predict cytomegalovirus infection status, the study combined high-throughput TCR immunosequencing, statistical association of individual TCRs with disease status, and machine learning.

Study-wide conclusions, independent of this receptor: The classifier was reported to diagnose cytomegalovirus status with high specificity and sensitivity in both the original cohort and the validation cohort. According to the authors, the approach could potentially be generalized to other disease states and immunological phenotypes. A few of the identified cytomegalovirus-associated TCR beta chains were confirmed in vitro to be specific for cytomegalovirus antigens. The study listed around 160 TCR beta chains as associated with cytomegalovirus. In a later analysis, TCRs clustered in the first cohort were found to also tend to co-occur in the roughly 130 validation repertoires, with over 90% of cluster scores above 0. A later analysis had no HLA typing for the validation cohort, so co-occurrence there was scored across all 110 or so repertoires. While some public TCRs were present in many individuals, most TCR sequences turned up only very rarely across donors.

Notes on this clone: There is no known antigen for this receptor. Base qualities are not at hand, and no much larger clone is one base apart.

Relative to germline, V is 10 bases shorter and J is 11 bases shorter, with 25 bases between their ends. Taken from the germline V gene, the CDR1 and CDR2 loops are SNHLY and FYNNEI. From the cysteine through the phenylalanine, the CDR3 covers 14 amino acids. Only the CDR3 DNA stays, 42 bases, in frame from base 1. Separate from the approximately 670-subject first cohort, the validation cohort of roughly 110 subjects was the group to which the donors belonged. Library method: the immunoSEQ multiplex PCR assay. Concerning the study's data processing: A statistical classification framework was built for diagnosing cytomegalovirus status from the catalog of TCR beta chain sequences. Sourced from immuneACCESS, this table was stored by TCRdb with only in-frame sequences that have V and J called. A share of the clones is absent; for the studies checked, an unresolved V gene accounts for under half, and the remainder has no known explanation. The DNA gave D and trimming, while V, J and clone size come from that table. Here the sample has some 98,000 clones; about 90% occur a single time. Jointly, the top ten make up around 6.3% of the sample.

The source material was PBMCs. The receptor comes from a young man in good health and CMV-seropositive. Recombination joined TRBV2 with TRBJ2-3; the D gene is perhaps TRBD1, from 6 matching bases. The DNA sequence follows: TGTGCCACCAGGGGTGGAGACCCATTTAACCTGCAGTATTTT. It translates to CATRGGDPFNLQYF. When the CDR3 is completed using the reference TRBV2 and TRBJ2-3 genes on either side, the full variable domain is EPEVTQTPSHQVTQMGQEVILRCVPISNHLYFYWYRQILGQKVEFLVSFYNNEISEKSEIFDDQFSVERPDGSNFTLKIRSTKLEDSAMYFCATRGGDPFNLQYFGPGTRLTVL.